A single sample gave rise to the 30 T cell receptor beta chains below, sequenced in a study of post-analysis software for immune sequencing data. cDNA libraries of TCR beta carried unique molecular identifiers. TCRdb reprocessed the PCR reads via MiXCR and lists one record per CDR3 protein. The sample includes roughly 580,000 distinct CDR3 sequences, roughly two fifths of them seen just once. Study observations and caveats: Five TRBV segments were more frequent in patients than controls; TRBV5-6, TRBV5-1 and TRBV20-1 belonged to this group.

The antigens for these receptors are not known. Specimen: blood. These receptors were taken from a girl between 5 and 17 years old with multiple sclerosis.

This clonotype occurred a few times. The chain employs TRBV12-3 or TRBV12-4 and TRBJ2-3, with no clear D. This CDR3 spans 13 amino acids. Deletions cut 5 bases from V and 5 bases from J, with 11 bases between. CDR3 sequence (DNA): TGTGCCAGCAGTCCAGACCCGAGAGATACGCAGTATTTT. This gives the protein CASSPDPRDTQYF.

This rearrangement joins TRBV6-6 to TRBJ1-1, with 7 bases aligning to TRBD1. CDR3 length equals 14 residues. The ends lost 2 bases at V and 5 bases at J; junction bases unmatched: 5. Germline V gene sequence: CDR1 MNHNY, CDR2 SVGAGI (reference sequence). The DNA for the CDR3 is TGTGCCAGCAGTTACGGCACAGGGGTGACTGAAGCTTTCTTT. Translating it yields CASSYGTGVTEAFF.

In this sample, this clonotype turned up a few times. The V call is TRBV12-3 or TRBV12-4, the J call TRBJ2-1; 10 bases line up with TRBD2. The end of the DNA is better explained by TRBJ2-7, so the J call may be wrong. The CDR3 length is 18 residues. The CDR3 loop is CASSLLAGDLDAYNEQYF. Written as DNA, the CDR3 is TGTGCCAGCAGCCTCCTAGCGGGAGACTTGGATGCCTACAATGAGCAGTACTTC.

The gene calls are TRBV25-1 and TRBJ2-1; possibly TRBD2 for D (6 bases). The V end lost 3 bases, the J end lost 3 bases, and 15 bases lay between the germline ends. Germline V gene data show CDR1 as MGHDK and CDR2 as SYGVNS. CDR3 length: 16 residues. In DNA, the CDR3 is TGTGCCAGCAGTGAGTTAGGCGGGGTTAGCTACAATGAGCAGTTCTTC. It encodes CASSELGGVSYNEQFF.

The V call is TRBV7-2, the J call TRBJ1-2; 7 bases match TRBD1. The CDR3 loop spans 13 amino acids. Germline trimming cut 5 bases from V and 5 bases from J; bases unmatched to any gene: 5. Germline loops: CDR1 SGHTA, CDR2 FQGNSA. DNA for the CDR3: TGTGCCAGCAGCCAAGGGACAGAGTATGGCTACACCTTC. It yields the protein CASSQGTEYGYTF.

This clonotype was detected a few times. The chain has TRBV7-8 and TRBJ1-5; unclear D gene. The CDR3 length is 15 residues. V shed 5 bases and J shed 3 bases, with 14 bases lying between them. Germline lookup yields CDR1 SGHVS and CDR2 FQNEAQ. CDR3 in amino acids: CASSRDGWDNQPQHF. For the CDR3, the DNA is TGTGCCAGCAGCCGAGACGGGTGGGACAATCAGCCCCAGCATTTT. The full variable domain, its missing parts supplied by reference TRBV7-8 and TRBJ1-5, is GAGVSQSPRYKVAKRGQDVALRCDPISGHVSLFWYQQALGQGPEFLTYFQNEAQLDKSGLPSDRFFAERPEGSVSTLKIQRTQQEDSAVYLCASSRDGWDNQPQHFGDGTRLSIL.

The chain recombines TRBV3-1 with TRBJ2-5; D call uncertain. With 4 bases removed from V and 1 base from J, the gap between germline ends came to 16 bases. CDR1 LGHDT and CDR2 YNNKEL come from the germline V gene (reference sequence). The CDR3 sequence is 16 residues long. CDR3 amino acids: CASSLSSSSGQETQYF. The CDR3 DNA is TGTGCCAGCAGCCTATCTTCGTCTTCAGGCCAAGAGACCCAGTACTTC.

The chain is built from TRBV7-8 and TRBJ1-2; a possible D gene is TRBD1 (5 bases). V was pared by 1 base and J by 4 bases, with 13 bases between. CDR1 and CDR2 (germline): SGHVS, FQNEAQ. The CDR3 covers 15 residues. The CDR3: CASSLGSQGGYGYTF. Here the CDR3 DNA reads TGTGCCAGCAGCTTAGGGTCCCAGGGAGGCTATGGCTACACCTTC. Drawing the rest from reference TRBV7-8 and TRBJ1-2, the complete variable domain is GAGVSQSPRYKVAKRGQDVALRCDPISGHVSLFWYQQALGQGPEFLTYFQNEAQLDKSGLPSDRFFAERPEGSVSTLKIQRTQQEDSAVYLCASSLGSQGGYGYTFGSGTRLTVV.

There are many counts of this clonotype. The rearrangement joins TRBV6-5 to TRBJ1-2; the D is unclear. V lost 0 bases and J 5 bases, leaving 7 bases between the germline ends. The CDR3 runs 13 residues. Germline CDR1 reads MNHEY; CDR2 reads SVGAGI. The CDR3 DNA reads TGTGCCAGCAGTTACTCGAGTAGTTATGGCTACACCTTC. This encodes CASSYSSSYGYTF.

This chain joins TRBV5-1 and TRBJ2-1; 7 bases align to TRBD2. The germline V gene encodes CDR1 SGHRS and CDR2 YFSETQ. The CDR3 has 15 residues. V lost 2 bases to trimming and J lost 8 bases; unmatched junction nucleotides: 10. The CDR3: CASSFPKRGGHEQFF. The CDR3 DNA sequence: TGCGCCAGCAGCTTCCCCAAGCGGGGAGGCCATGAGCAGTTCTTC.

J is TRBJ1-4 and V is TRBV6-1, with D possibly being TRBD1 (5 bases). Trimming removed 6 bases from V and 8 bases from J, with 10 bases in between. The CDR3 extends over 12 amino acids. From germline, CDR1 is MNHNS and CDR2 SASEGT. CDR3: CASRGPDEKLFF. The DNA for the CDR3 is TGTGCCAGCAGGGGACCAGACGAAAAACTGTTTTTT.

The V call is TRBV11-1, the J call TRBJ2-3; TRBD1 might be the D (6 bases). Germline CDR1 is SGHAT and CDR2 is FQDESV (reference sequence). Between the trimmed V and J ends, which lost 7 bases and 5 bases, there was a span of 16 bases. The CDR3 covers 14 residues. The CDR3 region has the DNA TGTGCCAGCAAGAGGCTAGAAGGGGGAGATACGCAGTATTTT. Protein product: CASKRLEGGDTQYF.

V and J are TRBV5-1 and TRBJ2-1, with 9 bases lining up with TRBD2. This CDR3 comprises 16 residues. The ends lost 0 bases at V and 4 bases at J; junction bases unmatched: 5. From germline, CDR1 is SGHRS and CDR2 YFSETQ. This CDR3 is CASSLATSGMYNEQFF. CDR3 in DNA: TGCGCCAGCAGCTTGGCGACTAGCGGTATGTACAATGAGCAGTTCTTC.

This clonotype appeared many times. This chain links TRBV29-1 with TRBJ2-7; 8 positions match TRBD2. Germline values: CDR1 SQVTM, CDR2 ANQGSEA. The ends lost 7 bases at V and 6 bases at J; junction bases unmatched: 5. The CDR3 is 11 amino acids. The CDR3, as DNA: TGCAGCGGCGGGGGGCTCGGCGAGCAGTACTTC. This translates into CSGGGLGEQYF.

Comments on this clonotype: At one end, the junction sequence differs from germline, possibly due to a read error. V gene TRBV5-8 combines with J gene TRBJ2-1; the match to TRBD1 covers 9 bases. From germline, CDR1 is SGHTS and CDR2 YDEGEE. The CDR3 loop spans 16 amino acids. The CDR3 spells CANSPRDRDFYNEQFF. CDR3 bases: TGTGCCAACAGCCCGCGGGACAGGGACTTTTACAATGAGCAGTTCTTC. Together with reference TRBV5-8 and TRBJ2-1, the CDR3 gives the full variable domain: EAGVTQSPTHLIKTRGQQATLRCSPISGHTSVYWYQQALGLGLQFLLWYDEGEERNRGNFPPRFSGRQFPNYSSELNVNALELEDSALYLCANSPRDRDFYNEQFFGPGTRLTVL.

CDR3 protein: CASSSPGRTDTQYF. Written as DNA, the CDR3 is TGTGCCAGCAGCTCTCCGGGACGGACAGATACGCAGTATTTT. The chain is built from TRBV7-3 and TRBJ2-3; D may correspond to TRBD1 or TRBD2 (5 bases each). Trimming removed 4 bases at V and 3 bases at J, with 11 bases between. Germline V gene sequence: CDR1 SGHTA, CDR2 FQGTGA. The CDR3 is 14 residues long. The full variable domain, in which reference TRBV7-3 and TRBJ2-3 provide the parts outside the CDR3, is GAGVSQTPSNKVTEKGKYVELRCDPISGHTALYWYRQSLGQGPEFLIYFQGTGAADDSGLPNDRFFAVRPEGSVSTLKIQRTERGDSAVYLCASSSPGRTDTQYFGPGTRLTVL.

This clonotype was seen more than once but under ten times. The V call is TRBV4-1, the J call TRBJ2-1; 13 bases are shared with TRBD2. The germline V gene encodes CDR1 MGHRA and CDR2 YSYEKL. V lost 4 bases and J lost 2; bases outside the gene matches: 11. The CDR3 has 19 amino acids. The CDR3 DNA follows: TGCGCCAGCAGCCCGTGGACTAGCGGGAGAGGGGGGACCTACAATGAGCAGTTCTTC. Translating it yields CASSPWTSGRGGTYNEQFF.

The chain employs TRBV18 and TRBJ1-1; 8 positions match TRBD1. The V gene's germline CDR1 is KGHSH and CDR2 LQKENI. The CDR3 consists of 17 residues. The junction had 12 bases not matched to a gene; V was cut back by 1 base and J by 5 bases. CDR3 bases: TGTGCCAGCTCACCACTCCGGGCAGGGGGCGCGAGTACTGAAGCTTTCTTT. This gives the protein CASSPLRAGGASTEAFF. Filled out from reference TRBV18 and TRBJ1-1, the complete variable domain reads NAGVMQNPRHLVRRRGQEARLRCSPMKGHSHVYWYRQLPEEGLKFMVYLQKENIIDESGMPKERFSAEFPKEGPSILRIQQVVRGDSAAYFCASSPLRAGGASTEAFFGQGTRLTVV.

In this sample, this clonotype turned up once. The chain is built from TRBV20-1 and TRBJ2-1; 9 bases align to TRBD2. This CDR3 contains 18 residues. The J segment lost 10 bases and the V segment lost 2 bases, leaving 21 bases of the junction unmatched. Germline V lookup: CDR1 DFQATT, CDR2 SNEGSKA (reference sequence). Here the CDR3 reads CSARPPPTLAGSWGEQFF. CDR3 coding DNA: TGCAGTGCTAGACCTCCCCCCACCCTAGCGGGGTCTTGGGGAGAGCAGTTCTTC.

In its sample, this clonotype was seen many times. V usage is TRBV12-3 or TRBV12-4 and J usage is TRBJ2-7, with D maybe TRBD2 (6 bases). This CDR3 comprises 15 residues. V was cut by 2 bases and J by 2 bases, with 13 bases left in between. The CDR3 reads CASSLYAGLPYEQYF. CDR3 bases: TGTGCCAGCAGTTTATATGCGGGACTCCCCTACGAGCAGTACTTC.

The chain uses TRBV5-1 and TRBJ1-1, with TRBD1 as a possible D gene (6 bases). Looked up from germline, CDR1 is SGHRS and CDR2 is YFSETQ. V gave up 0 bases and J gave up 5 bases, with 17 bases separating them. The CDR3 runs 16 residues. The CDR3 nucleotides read TGCGCCAGCAGCTTGGCCAGGGGTCAGGGTGGAACTGAAGCTTTCTTT. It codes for CASSLARGQGGTEAFF. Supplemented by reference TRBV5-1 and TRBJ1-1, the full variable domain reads KAGVTQTPRYLIKTRGQQVTLSCSPISGHRSVSWYQQTPGQGLQFLFEYFSETQRNKGNFPGRFSGRQFSNSRSEMNVSTLELGDSALYLCASSLARGQGGTEAFFGQGTRLTVV.

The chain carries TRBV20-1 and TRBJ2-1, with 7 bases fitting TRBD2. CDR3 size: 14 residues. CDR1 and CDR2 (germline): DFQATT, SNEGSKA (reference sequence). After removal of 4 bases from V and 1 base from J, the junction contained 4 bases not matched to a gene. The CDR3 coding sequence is TGCAGTGCTAACGTCGGGGGGTCCTACAATGAGCAGTTCTTC. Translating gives CSANVGGSYNEQFF.

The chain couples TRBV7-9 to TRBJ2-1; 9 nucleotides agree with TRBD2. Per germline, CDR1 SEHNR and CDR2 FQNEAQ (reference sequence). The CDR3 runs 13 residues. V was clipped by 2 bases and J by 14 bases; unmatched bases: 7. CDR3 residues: CASSLILAGWEFF. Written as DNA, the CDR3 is TGTGCCAGCAGCTTAATCCTAGCGGGATGGGAGTTCTTC.

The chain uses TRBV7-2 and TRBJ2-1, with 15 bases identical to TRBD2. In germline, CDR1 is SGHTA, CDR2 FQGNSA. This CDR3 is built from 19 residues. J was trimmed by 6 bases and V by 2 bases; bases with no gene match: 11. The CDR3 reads CASSLPGLAGGATPNEQFF. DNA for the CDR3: TGTGCCAGCAGCTTACCGGGACTAGCGGGGGGTGCTACCCCCAATGAGCAGTTCTTC.

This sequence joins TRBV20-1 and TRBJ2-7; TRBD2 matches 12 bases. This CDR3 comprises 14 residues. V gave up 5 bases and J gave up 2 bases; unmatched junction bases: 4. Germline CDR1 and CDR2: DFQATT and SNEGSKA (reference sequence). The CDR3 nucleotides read TGCAGTGCTCTGAGGACTAGCGGGACCTACGAGCAGTACTTC. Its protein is CSALRTSGTYEQYF.

CDR3 loop: CASSLTTGTGPGANVLTF. CDR3 bases: TGCGCCAGCAGCCTGACAACCGGGACAGGGCCTGGGGCCAACGTCCTGACTTTC. The chain joins TRBV5-1 to TRBJ2-6; 9 nucleotides agree with TRBD1. From germline, CDR1 is SGHRS and CDR2 YFSETQ. The CDR3 covers 18 residues. The V and J ends lost 4 bases and 2 bases, in that order; junction bases with no gene match: 10. The variable domain in full, with the rest retrieved from reference TRBV5-1 and TRBJ2-6, is KAGVTQTPRYLIKTRGQQVTLSCSPISGHRSVSWYQQTPGQGLQFLFEYFSETQRNKGNFPGRFSGRQFSNSRSEMNVSTLELGDSALYLCASSLTTGTGPGANVLTFGAGSRLTVL.

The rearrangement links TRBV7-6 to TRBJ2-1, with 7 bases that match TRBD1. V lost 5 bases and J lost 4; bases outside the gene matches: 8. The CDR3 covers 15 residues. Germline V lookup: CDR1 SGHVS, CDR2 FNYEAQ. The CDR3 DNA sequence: TGTGCCAGCAGCCGTGGGGGACAGCCATACAATGAGCAGTTCTTC. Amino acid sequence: CASSRGGQPYNEQFF.

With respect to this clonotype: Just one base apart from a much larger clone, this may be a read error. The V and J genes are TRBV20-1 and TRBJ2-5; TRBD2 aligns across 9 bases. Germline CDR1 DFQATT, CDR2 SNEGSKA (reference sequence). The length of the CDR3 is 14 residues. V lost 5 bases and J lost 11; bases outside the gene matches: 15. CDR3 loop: CSASTSGWNNEQYF. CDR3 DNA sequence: TGCAGTGCTTCGACTAGCGGTTGGAACAATGAGCAGTACTTC.

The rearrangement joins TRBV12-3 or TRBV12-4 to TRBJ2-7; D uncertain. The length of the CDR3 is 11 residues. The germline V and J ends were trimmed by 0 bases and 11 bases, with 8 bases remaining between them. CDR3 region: CASSLAGKEYF. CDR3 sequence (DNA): TGTGCCAGCAGTTTAGCTGGGAAGGAGTACTTC.

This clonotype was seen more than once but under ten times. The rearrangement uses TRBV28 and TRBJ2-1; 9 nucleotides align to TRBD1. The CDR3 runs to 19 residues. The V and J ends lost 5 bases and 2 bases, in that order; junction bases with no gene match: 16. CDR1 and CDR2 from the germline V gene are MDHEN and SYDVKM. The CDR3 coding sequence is TGTGCCAGCAGTCCAACAGTCTACATCCGGGACAGGGCCTACAATGAGCAGTTCTTC. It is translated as CASSPTVYIRDRAYNEQFF.